The sequence of this TCR beta chain was determined in a study of T cells expressing NK-cell markers. Following a re-call of the 5' RACE reads, TCRdb has one entry per CDR3 protein and lacks DNA. This sample carries under 500,000 distinct CDR3 sequences, with under 7.5% going to the ten biggest clones. The sample was blood T cells: a sorted CD56 or NKG2C T cell subset, CD4+ or CD8+ T cells, or bulk PBMC T cells (not recorded which). This sequence was found in a woman between 18 and 70 years old in good health.

CDR3 loop: CASSQSSRSQPQHF. The chain recombines TRBV3-1 with TRBJ1-5. Germline V gives CDR1 LGHDT, CDR2 YNNKEL (reference sequence). The CDR3 runs 14 residues.